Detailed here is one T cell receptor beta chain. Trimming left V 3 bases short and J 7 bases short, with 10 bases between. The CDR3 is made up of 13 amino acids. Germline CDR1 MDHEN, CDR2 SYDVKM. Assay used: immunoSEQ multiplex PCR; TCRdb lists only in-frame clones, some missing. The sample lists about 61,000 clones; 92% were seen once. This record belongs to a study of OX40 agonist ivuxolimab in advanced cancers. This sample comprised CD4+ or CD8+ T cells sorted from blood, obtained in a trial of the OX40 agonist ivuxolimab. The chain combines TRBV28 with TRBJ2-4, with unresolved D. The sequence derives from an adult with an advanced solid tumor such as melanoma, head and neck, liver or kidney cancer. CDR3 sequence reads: CASSLAGGNIQYF. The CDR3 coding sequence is TGTGCCAGCAGTTTGGCCGGTGGGAACATTCAGTACTTC.